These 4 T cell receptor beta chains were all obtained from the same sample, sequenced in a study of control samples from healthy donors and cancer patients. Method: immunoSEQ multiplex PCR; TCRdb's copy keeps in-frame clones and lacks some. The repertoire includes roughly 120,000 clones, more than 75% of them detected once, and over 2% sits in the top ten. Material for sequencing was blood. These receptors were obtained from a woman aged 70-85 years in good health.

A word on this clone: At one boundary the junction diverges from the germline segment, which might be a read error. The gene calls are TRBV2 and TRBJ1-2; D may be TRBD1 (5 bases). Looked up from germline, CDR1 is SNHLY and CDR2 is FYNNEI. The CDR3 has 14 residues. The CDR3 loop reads CASSELGGNYGHTF. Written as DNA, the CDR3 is TGTGCCAGCAGTGAACTGGGGGGTAACTATGGCCACACCTTC.

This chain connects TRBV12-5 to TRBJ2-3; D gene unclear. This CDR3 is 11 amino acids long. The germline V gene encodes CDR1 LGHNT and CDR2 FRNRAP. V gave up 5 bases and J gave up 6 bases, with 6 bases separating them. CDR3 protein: CASGQIDTQYF. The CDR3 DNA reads TGTGCTAGTGGTCAGATCGATACGCAGTATTTT.

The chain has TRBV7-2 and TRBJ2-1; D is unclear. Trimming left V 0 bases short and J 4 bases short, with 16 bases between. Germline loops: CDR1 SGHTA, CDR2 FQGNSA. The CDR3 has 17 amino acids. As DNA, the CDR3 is TGTGCCAGCAGCTTAGCGGTCAGGACCTCGTTTTACAATGAGCAGTTCTTC. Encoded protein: CASSLAVRTSFYNEQFF.

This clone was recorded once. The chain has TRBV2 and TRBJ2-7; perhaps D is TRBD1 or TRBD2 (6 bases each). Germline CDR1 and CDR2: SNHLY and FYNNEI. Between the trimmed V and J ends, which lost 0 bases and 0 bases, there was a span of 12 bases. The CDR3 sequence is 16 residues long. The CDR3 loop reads CASSEAAGDFSYEQYF. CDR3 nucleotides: TGTGCCAGCAGTGAAGCAGCAGGGGACTTCTCCTACGAGCAGTACTTC.